The 18 T cell receptor beta chains below were found in one sample sequenced in a study of radiotherapy plus CTLA-4 blockade in lung cancer (dated by TCRdb to 2017 to 2018). The method was the immunoSEQ multiplex PCR assay. TCRdb obtained this table from immuneACCESS and retained in-frame rearrangements with V and J assigned. These tables miss some clones; where compared with another copy, unresolved V genes account for less than half of the shortfall, and the remainder is unexplained. The sample table holds approximately 100,000 clones, of which more than 70% were seen once. The top ten hold roughly 2.3% of the sample. The sample in question was peripheral blood, obtained from a patient treated with radiotherapy plus ipilimumab. The receptors were sampled from a human donor with non-small cell lung cancer that progressed on radiotherapy plus ipilimumab. Some clones in this sample may be carry-over from other donors' samples.

For the CDR3, the DNA is TGTGCCAGCAGCTTAGTTGACGGTGAAGCTTTCTTT. It codes for CASSLVDGEAFF. The chain employs TRBV11-2 and TRBJ1-1; no firm D call. The CDR3 is made up of 12 amino acids. Germline V gives CDR1 SGHAT, CDR2 FQNNGV. The ends were cut back, 1 base at V and 7 bases at J, with 7 bases in the middle.

The CDR3 region is CASSPYIAGWTDTQYF. CDR3 nucleotide sequence: TGTGCCAGCAGCCCCTACATAGCGGGGTGGACAGATACGCAGTATTTT. The chain is built from TRBV9 and TRBJ2-3, with TRBD2 matching over 8 bases. Germline V gene sequence: CDR1 SGDLS, CDR2 YYNGEE. CDR3 length: 16 residues. V lost 4 bases to trimming and J lost 3 bases; unmatched junction nucleotides: 10.

V is TRBV29-1 and J is TRBJ2-7, with 8 bases that match TRBD1. CDR1 and CDR2 from the germline V gene are SQVTM and ANQGSEA. This CDR3 comprises 15 residues. V shed 1 base and J 3 bases; nucleotides not matched to a gene: 8. Here the CDR3 reads CSVEVPGQAIYEQYF. The CDR3 DNA follows: TGCAGCGTTGAAGTCCCGGGACAGGCTATCTACGAGCAGTACTTC.

The chain recombines TRBV5-1 with TRBJ2-7, with 10 bases identical to TRBD1. The CDR3 spans 14 residues. The junction had 7 bases not matched to a gene; V was cut back by 4 bases and J by 6 bases. Germline values: CDR1 SGHRS, CDR2 YFSETQ. The CDR3 DNA reads TGCGCCAGCAGCCCCGGGACAGGGGCGCCCGAGCAGTACTTC. Translation: CASSPGTGAPEQYF.

The genes are TRBV11-1 and TRBJ1-5; a possible D gene is TRBD1 (5 bases). The ends were cut back, 3 bases at V and 4 bases at J, with 7 bases in the middle. This CDR3 is 13 amino acids long. Germline loops: CDR1 SGHAT, CDR2 FQDESV (reference sequence). The CDR3 DNA follows: TGTGCCAGCAGCTTGGGGCTAAATCAGCCCCAGCATTTT. It translates to CASSLGLNQPQHF.

The V call is TRBV11-2, the J call TRBJ2-3; D is undetermined. Per germline, CDR1 SGHAT and CDR2 FQNNGV. This CDR3 has 10 amino acids. Trimming removed 8 bases from V and 7 bases from J, with 7 bases in between. The CDR3 bases are TGTGCCAGCTCTGGTCATACGCAGTATTTT. It codes for CASSGHTQYF.

V gene TRBV9 combines with J gene TRBJ2-2; the match to TRBD1 covers 9 bases. V shed 2 bases and J 6 bases; nucleotides not matched to a gene: 2. The CDR3 consists of 14 residues. Germline V gene sequence: CDR1 SGDLS, CDR2 YYNGEE. The CDR3 region is CASSVGQGSGELFF. Here the CDR3 DNA reads TGTGCCAGCAGCGTTGGACAGGGGTCCGGGGAGCTGTTTTTT.

The chain is built from TRBV6-1 and TRBJ2-7; no clear D. Germline values: CDR1 MNHNS, CDR2 SASEGT. The CDR3 loop spans 16 amino acids. Trimming took off 4 bases at V and 9 bases at J, with 25 bases between the two ends. CDR3: CASSVGVQAEGYRQYF. The CDR3, as DNA: TGTGCCAGCAGTGTAGGCGTTCAAGCCGAAGGCTATAGGCAGTACTTC.

The V gene is TRBV25-1, the J gene TRBJ2-3, with 9 bases lining up with TRBD2. Trimming cost V 4 bases and J 2 bases; bases outside gene matches: 7. The V gene's germline CDR1 is MGHDK and CDR2 SYGVNS. The CDR3 is 16 residues long. The CDR3 is CASSASSGGSTDTQYF. DNA of the CDR3: TGTGCCAGCAGTGCAAGTAGCGGGGGCTCCACAGATACGCAGTATTTT.

This chain links TRBV10-1 with TRBJ1-1; a possible D gene is TRBD1 (5 bases). V dropped 3 bases and J dropped 4 bases, with 6 bases sitting between them. The CDR3 sequence is 12 residues long. Germline CDR1 is WNHNN and CDR2 is SYGVQD (reference sequence). CDR3 bases: TGCGCCAGCAGTGAAAGGGGCACTGAAGCTTTCTTT. This encodes CASSERGTEAFF.

The chain joins TRBV18 to TRBJ2-7, with 10 bases that match TRBD1. Trimming removed 3 bases from V and 7 bases from J; junction bases left unmatched: 9. CDR1 and CDR2 from the germline V gene are KGHSH and LQKENI. The CDR3 runs 15 residues. CDR3 coding DNA: TGTGCCAGCTCACCCCGACAGGGGGCAGGGGGTGAGCAGTACTTC. Protein: CASSPRQGAGGEQYF.

The chain recombines TRBV27 with TRBJ1-4; D is unresolved. V was shortened by 0 bases and J by 8 bases, with 7 bases between the two germline ends. This CDR3 spans 13 amino acids. Germline CDR1 reads MNHEY; CDR2 reads SMNVEV (reference sequence). The CDR3 region has the DNA TGTGCCAGCAGTTTATCAGGGAGGGAAAAACTGTTTTTT. Its translation is CASSLSGREKLFF.

This chain links TRBV4-3 with TRBJ1-6, with 7 bases lining up with TRBD1. The length of the CDR3 is 18 residues. CDR1 is LGHNA and CDR2 is YSLEER in the germline V gene. The trim removed 0 bases at V and 1 base at J, leaving 6 bases unmatched. The DNA of the CDR3 is TGCGCCAGCAGCCAAGACCTCTCCAGGGGGTCCTATAATTCACCCCTCCACTTT. This translates into CASSQDLSRGSYNSPLHF.

Turning to this clone: A junction boundary mismatches the germline segment, possibly from a read error. The rearrangement uses TRBV5-4 and TRBJ1-6, with 7 bases identical to TRBD1. From germline, CDR1 is SGHNT and CDR2 YYREEE (reference sequence). This CDR3 spans 16 amino acids. Here the CDR3 DNA reads TGTGCCAGCACCTTGGTAATGGGACAGATTAATTCACCCCTCCACTTT. Protein sequence: CASTLVMGQINSPLHF.

This clone was recorded only once. V and J are TRBV4-1 and TRBJ1-2; 11 bases are shared with TRBD1. Trimming at V came to 0 bases and at J to 5 bases, leaving 8 bases not matched to a gene. The germline V gene has CDR1 MGHRA and CDR2 YSYEKL. The CDR3 has 17 amino acids. CDR3 residues: CASSQDTPGQGAYGYTF. The CDR3 nucleotides read TGCGCCAGCAGCCAAGATACTCCCGGACAGGGGGCTTATGGCTACACCTTC.

V and J are TRBV5-5 and TRBJ1-2; D uncertain. Germline loops: CDR1 SGHKS, CDR2 YYEKEE (reference sequence). This CDR3 has 14 amino acids. Trimming took off 1 base at V and 4 bases at J, with 11 bases between the two ends. The CDR3 region has the DNA TGTGCCAGCAGCTTGTCACAATACGGCTATGGCTACACCTTC. Protein sequence: CASSLSQYGYGYTF.

The chain links TRBV4-2 to TRBJ2-7; 8 bases agree with TRBD1. The CDR3 sequence is 17 residues long. Unmatched junction bases numbered 12, after V lost 4 bases and J lost 1 base. CDR1 and CDR2 from the germline V gene are LGHNA and YNFKEQ. As DNA, the CDR3 is TGTGCCAGCAGCCCCGCCGCTTCAGACAGGGGTTCCTACGAGCAGTACTTC. This gives the protein CASSPAASDRGSYEQYF.

In DNA, the CDR3 is TGTGCCAGCAGACCGGGACAGGTTAATGAAAAACTGTTTTTT. Amino acid sequence: CASRPGQVNEKLFF. The genes are TRBV28 and TRBJ1-4; TRBD1 matches 8 bases. V was pared by 6 bases and J by 4 bases, with 4 bases of the junction left unmatched. The length of the CDR3 is 14 residues. Germline V CDR1 and CDR2: MDHEN, SYDVKM.